The 23 T cell receptor beta chains in this list originate from one sample, sequenced in a study of early T cells in non-severe SARS-CoV-2 infection. TCRdb re-called the 5' RACE reads with MiXCR, one entry per CDR3 protein. The sample gives around 63,000 distinct CDR3 sequences, over 8% of which show up once; around a sixth is in the top ten. Source: whole blood, taken at baseline. These receptors came from an adult who was a healthcare worker with PCR-confirmed SARS-CoV-2 infection or an uninfected control (not recorded which).

This clonotype was seen only a few times. The rearrangement joins TRBV6-2 or TRBV6-3 to TRBJ2-2; D is unresolved. Trimming cost V 8 bases and J 1 base, with 2 bases left between them. The CDR3 loop spans 11 amino acids. Germline-derived CDR1 and CDR2 are MNHEY and SVGEGT. The CDR3 DNA follows: TGTGCCAGCGGGAACACCGGGGAGCTGTTTTTT. This sequence encodes CASGNTGELFF.

This chain connects TRBV6-4 to TRBJ2-3; weak D call: TRBD2 (5 bases). The CDR3 has 13 amino acids. Per germline, CDR1 MRHNA and CDR2 SNTAGT. The germline V and J ends were trimmed by 9 bases and 4 bases, with 14 bases remaining between them. The CDR3 is CASSLAEADTQYF. The CDR3 region has the DNA TGTGCCAGTTCCTTGGCGGAGGCAGATACGCAGTATTTT.

This clonotype was seen at least ten times. The CDR3 sequence: CASSRTSGRLDTQYF. The CDR3, as DNA: TGTGCCAGCAGCCGGACTAGCGGGAGACTAGATACGCAGTATTTT. The rearrangement joins TRBV7-8 to TRBJ2-3, with 13 nucleotides matching TRBD2. In germline, CDR1 is SGHVS, CDR2 FQNEAQ. The junction had 4 bases not matched to a gene; V was cut back by 5 bases and J by 5 bases. CDR3 length: 15 residues.

This clonotype turned up a few times. The rearrangement links TRBV5-1 to TRBJ2-1; 9 bases match TRBD2. The V gene's germline CDR1 is SGHRS and CDR2 YFSETQ. Losses at the gene ends were 3 bases for V and 3 bases for J; bases not matched to a gene: 4. The CDR3 runs to 15 residues. The CDR3 sequence is CASSSGTSSYNEQFF. The CDR3 bases are TGCGCCAGCAGCTCCGGGACTAGCAGCTACAATGAGCAGTTCTTC.

This clonotype was counted a few times. The CDR3 reads CSVERTGNTEAFF. CDR3 DNA sequence: TGCAGCGTGGAGCGGACGGGGAACACTGAAGCTTTCTTT. This rearrangement joins TRBV29-1 to TRBJ1-1, with unresolved D. This CDR3 spans 13 amino acids. Germline V CDR1 and CDR2: SQVTM, ANQGSEA. V dropped 6 bases and J dropped 1 base, with 12 bases sitting between them.

This clonotype occurred many times. The V gene is TRBV11-2, the J gene TRBJ1-4, with unresolved D. Germline CDR1 is SGHAT and CDR2 is FQNNGV. This CDR3 is built from 11 residues. The V end lost 8 bases, the J end lost 7 bases, and 8 bases lay between the germline ends. CDR3: CASEGAEKLFF. CDR3 nucleotide sequence: TGTGCCAGCGAAGGAGCTGAAAAACTGTTTTTT.

This clonotype was seen at least ten times. The chain couples TRBV28 to TRBJ1-2; 9 bases agree with TRBD1. V lost 6 bases and J lost 1; bases outside the gene matches: 3. CDR1 and CDR2 (germline): MDHEN, SYDVKM. The CDR3 is 14 residues long. The CDR3 protein is CASRTGQGNYGYTF. The CDR3 DNA sequence: TGTGCCAGCAGGACGGGACAGGGTAACTATGGCTACACCTTC.

At least ten counts were recorded for this clonotype. This chain uses TRBV7-9 with TRBJ2-2; 7 bases align to TRBD1. This CDR3 contains 15 residues. The junction had 9 bases not matched to a gene; V was cut back by 6 bases and J by 5 bases. CDR1 is SEHNR and CDR2 is FQNEAQ in the germline V gene (reference sequence). The CDR3 loop reads CASSHRTGWTGELFF. The CDR3 DNA follows: TGTGCCAGCAGTCACCGGACAGGATGGACCGGGGAGCTGTTTTTT. Using reference TRBV7-9 and TRBJ2-2 for the parts outside the CDR3, the full variable domain is DTGVSQNPRHKITKRGQNVTFRCDPISEHNRLYWYRQTLGQGPEFLTYFQNEAQLEKSRLLSDRFSAERPKGSFSTLEIQRTEQGDSAMYLCASSHRTGWTGELFFGEGSRLTVL.

J is TRBJ2-1 and V is TRBV2; no firm D call. Looked up from germline, CDR1 is SNHLY and CDR2 is FYNNEI. CDR3 length: 14 amino acids. The ends were cut back, 8 bases at V and 5 bases at J, with 16 bases in the middle. The CDR3 DNA is TGTGCCAGCTACTGGAGACAAACTAACAATGAGCAGTTCTTC. This translates into CASYWRQTNNEQFF.

This clonotype was seen only a few times. The J gene is TRBJ2-1, the V gene TRBV24-1; 7 nucleotides agree with TRBD1. J was trimmed by 1 base and V by 9 bases; bases with no gene match: 17. The CDR3 is 18 amino acids. CDR1 KGHDR and CDR2 SFDVKD come from the germline V gene. The CDR3 DNA sequence: TGTGCCACCTCTGGGATCGAGGGGGCAGGTCAATCCTACAATGAGCAGTTCTTC. It specifies CATSGIEGAGQSYNEQFF.

The sample holds a few counts of this clonotype. V and J are TRBV4-3 and TRBJ2-7; no clear D gene. Germline V lookup: CDR1 LGHNA, CDR2 YSLEER. CDR3 length equals 15 residues. The V end was cut by 3 bases, the J end by 0 bases, with 12 bases between. The CDR3 region has the DNA TGCGCCAGCAGCCATATCGGAACACACTCCTACGAGCAGTACTTC. Protein sequence: CASSHIGTHSYEQYF.

This sequence joins TRBV18 and TRBJ1-6; D unclear. Trimming shortened V by 2 bases and J by 3 bases, and 17 bases separated the two germline ends. The CDR3 totals 18 residues. CDR1 and CDR2 from the germline V gene are KGHSH and LQKENI. CDR3 protein: CASSPSGIGLNYNSPLHF. CDR3 DNA sequence: TGTGCCAGCTCACCATCCGGGATCGGACTCAACTATAATTCACCCCTCCACTTT. The whole variable domain, remainder taken from reference TRBV18 and TRBJ1-6, is NAGVMQNPRHLVRRRGQEARLRCSPMKGHSHVYWYRQLPEEGLKFMVYLQKENIIDESGMPKERFSAEFPKEGPSILRIQQVVRGDSAAYFCASSPSGIGLNYNSPLHFGNGTRLTVT.

The CDR3 region has the DNA TGTGCCAGCAGATGGGGGCAAGAGACCCAGTACTTC. This codes for CASRWGQETQYF. This chain links TRBV28 with TRBJ2-5; D may match TRBD1 or TRBD2 (5 bases each). The CDR3 covers 12 residues. Between the trimmed V and J ends, which lost 6 bases and 2 bases, there was a span of 7 bases. CDR1 MDHEN and CDR2 SYDVKM come from the germline V gene.

The table lists this clonotype with a few counts. This sequence joins TRBV6-5 and TRBJ2-1; D is perhaps TRBD2 (6 bases). This CDR3 is built from 13 residues. V was cut by 5 bases and J by 9 bases, with 14 bases left in between. The germline V gene encodes CDR1 MNHEY and CDR2 SVGAGI. CDR3 residues: CASSRSLAREQFF. CDR3 DNA: TGTGCCAGCAGTCGGAGTCTAGCGCGTGAGCAGTTCTTC.

This clonotype occurred many times. The rearrangement links TRBV9 to TRBJ2-7; 7 nucleotides line up with TRBD1. The CDR3 runs 14 residues. V was pared by 4 bases and J by 2 bases, with 6 bases of the junction left unmatched. Per the germline V gene, CDR1 is SGDLS and CDR2 is YYNGEE. CDR3 nucleotides: TGTGCCAGCAGCCCCCGGACAGGAACCTACGAGCAGTACTTC. Protein product: CASSPRTGTYEQYF.

The gene calls are TRBV29-1 and TRBJ2-2; D not resolved. CDR3 size: 13 residues. With 5 bases removed from V and 1 base from J, the gap between germline ends came to 8 bases. Germline CDR1 is SQVTM and CDR2 is ANQGSEA. Here the CDR3 DNA reads TGCAGCGTTAGTACAGTGAACACCGGGGAGCTGTTTTTT. Its translation: CSVSTVNTGELFF.

This clonotype was observed at least ten times. The rearrangement uses TRBV18 and TRBJ1-4; D not certain. Deletions cut 4 bases from V and 6 bases from J, with 9 bases between. The CDR3 is 13 residues long. Germline-derived CDR1 and CDR2 are KGHSH and LQKENI. The CDR3 sequence: CASSRGGDEKLFF. CDR3 coding DNA: TGTGCCAGCTCACGGGGAGGCGATGAAAAACTGTTTTTT.

V is TRBV6-1 and J is TRBJ2-3; tentatively, D is TRBD2 (6 bases). Trimming removed 2 bases from V and 13 bases from J, with 25 bases in between. The CDR3 extends over 16 amino acids. The germline V gene encodes CDR1 MNHNS and CDR2 SASEGT. The CDR3 sequence is CASSEIRFDGVGGKYF. Written as DNA, the CDR3 is TGTGCCAGCAGTGAAATAAGGTTTGATGGAGTTGGCGGGAAGTATTTT.

In this sample, this clonotype turned up a few times. The chain carries TRBV12-3 or TRBV12-4 and TRBJ2-7; D is unclear. The V gene lost 5 bases and the J gene lost 0 bases, with 14 bases spanning the gap. This CDR3 is 15 amino acids long. The CDR3 loop is CASSATVMSSYEQYF. The CDR3 coding sequence is TGTGCCAGCAGTGCTACAGTGATGAGCTCCTACGAGCAGTACTTC.

This clonotype came up a few times. This chain uses TRBV4-3 with TRBJ2-1; D unresolved. This CDR3 is 15 amino acids long. The germline CDR1 and CDR2 sequences are LGHNA and YSLEER. Trimming took off 3 bases at V and 4 bases at J, with 13 bases between the two ends. CDR3 loop: CASSQDVHPYNEQFF. As DNA, the CDR3 is TGCGCCAGCAGCCAGGACGTCCACCCGTACAATGAGCAGTTCTTC.

The chain uses TRBV10-3 and TRBJ1-1, with a weak D call TRBD1 (5 bases). The CDR3 is 11 amino acids. CDR1 and CDR2 (germline): ENHRY, SYGVKD. V lost 11 bases and J 2 bases, leaving 9 bases between the germline ends. The CDR3 DNA follows: TGTGCCTCTCAGGGAAACACTGAAGCTTTCTTT. This codes for CASQGNTEAFF.

Only a few counts were recorded for this clonotype. The J gene is TRBJ2-3, the V gene TRBV6-2 or TRBV6-3; D is undetermined. The CDR3 extends over 14 amino acids. Germline V gene sequence: CDR1 MNHEY, CDR2 SVGEGT. The V and J ends lost 5 bases and 4 bases respectively, with 13 bases between them. Here the CDR3 DNA reads TGTGCCAGCAGTCGATCCGGACCGGCAGATACGCAGTATTTT. Translating it yields CASSRSGPADTQYF.

The sample holds a few counts of this clonotype. The chain couples TRBV3-1 to TRBJ2-7, with a tentative D call TRBD2 (6 bases). Germline CDR1 LGHDT, CDR2 YNNKEL (reference sequence). The CDR3 is made up of 15 amino acids. Trimming cost V 0 bases and J 0 bases, with 9 bases left between them. The CDR3 is CASSQDLGGSYEQYF. In DNA form, the CDR3 reads TGTGCCAGCAGCCAAGATCTCGGGGGCTCCTACGAGCAGTACTTC.